Shown below are 2 T cell receptor beta chains from a single sample sequenced in a study of Graves' ophthalmopathy and Graves' hyperthyroidism. Amplification targeted the TCR beta CDR3 regions, with RNA transcripts as the source material. RT-PCR with HTBI primers came first, then second-round multiplex PCR. TCRdb re-derived calls from the multiplex PCR reads in MiXCR, one entry per CDR3 protein. Of about 400,000 distinct CDR3 sequences listed, 15% are singletons. What was sequenced was peripheral blood. The receptors originated from a woman aged 18-30 years with stable Graves' hyperthyroidism.

This clonotype was seen many times. V is TRBV20-1 and J is TRBJ2-5, with D possibly being TRBD1 (5 bases). The germline V gene encodes CDR1 DFQATT and CDR2 SNEGSKA (reference sequence). CDR3 length: 13 residues. V was clipped by 2 bases and J by 5 bases, with 12 bases between them. In nucleotides, the CDR3 is TGCAGTGCTAGATCTCAGGGTTCTGAGACCCAGTACTTC. It is translated as CSARSQGSETQYF.

This clonotype was counted ten times or more. The rearrangement joins TRBV12-3 or TRBV12-4 to TRBJ1-2; the D gene is possibly TRBD1 (5 bases). The germline V and J ends were trimmed by 6 bases and 4 bases, with 15 bases remaining between them. CDR3 length: 14 residues. DNA of the CDR3: TGTGCCAGCAGCACCACGGGGGGACTCTATGGCTACACCTTC. Encoded protein: CASSTTGGLYGYTF.